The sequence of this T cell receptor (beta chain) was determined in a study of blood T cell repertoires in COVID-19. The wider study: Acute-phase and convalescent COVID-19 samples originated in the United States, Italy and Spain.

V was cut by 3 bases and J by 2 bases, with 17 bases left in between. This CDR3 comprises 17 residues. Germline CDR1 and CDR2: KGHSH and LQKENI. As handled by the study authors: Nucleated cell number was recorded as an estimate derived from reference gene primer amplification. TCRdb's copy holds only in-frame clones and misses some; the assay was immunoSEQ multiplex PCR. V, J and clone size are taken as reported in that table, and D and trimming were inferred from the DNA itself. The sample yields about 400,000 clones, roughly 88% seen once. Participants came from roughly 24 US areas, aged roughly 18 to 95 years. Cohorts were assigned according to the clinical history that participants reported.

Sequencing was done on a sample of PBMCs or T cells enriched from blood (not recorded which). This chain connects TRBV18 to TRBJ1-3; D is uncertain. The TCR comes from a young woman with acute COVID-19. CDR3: CASSPSGGGSTGNTIYF. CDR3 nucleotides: TGTGCCAGCTCACCGAGTGGAGGAGGATCCACTGGAAACACCATATATTTT. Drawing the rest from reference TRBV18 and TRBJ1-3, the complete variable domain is NAGVMQNPRHLVRRRGQEARLRCSPMKGHSHVYWYRQLPEEGLKFMVYLQKENIIDESGMPKERFSAEFPKEGPSILRIQQVVRGDSAAYFCASSPSGGGSTGNTIYFGEGSWLTVV.